This T cell receptor beta chain was sequenced for a study of OX40 agonist ivuxolimab in advanced cancers. The germline V and J ends were trimmed by 4 bases and 1 base, with 15 bases remaining between them. Per germline, CDR1 SGDLS and CDR2 YYNGEE. This CDR3 comprises 15 residues. Study-level results: Researchers did not establish what antigens the expanded peripheral T cells target.

This clone has a handful of counts. Its antigen is unidentified. Sequencing used immunoSEQ multiplex PCR; TCRdb keeps in-frame clones, though not all of them. The repertoire includes around 80,000 clones, 89% of them detected once, and around 0.18% sits in the top ten. The chain is built from TRBV9 and TRBJ2-7; D perhaps matches TRBD1 (5 bases). This TCR derives from an adult with an advanced solid tumor such as melanoma, head and neck, liver or kidney cancer. Sequences were derived from CD4+ or CD8+ T cells sorted from blood, sampled in a trial of the OX40 agonist ivuxolimab. DNA of the CDR3: TGTGCCAGCAGCCCTAGGGGTCAGGGATCCTACGAGCAGTACTTC. This gives the protein CASSPRGQGSYEQYF.